Listed here are 9 T cell receptor beta chains from one sample, sequenced in a study of immune evolution from preneoplasia to lung adenocarcinoma. Profiling relied on immunoSEQ multiplex PCR, and the TCRdb table lists in-frame clones only, not all of them. The sample consists of 2,600 or so clones, approximately 40% of them appearing once. Sequenced sample: FFPE adjacent normal lung tissue. All receptors come from a person aged 60-79 years with lung adenocarcinoma.

This clone has a single count. This chain links TRBV11-2 with TRBJ2-5, with D tentatively TRBD1 (6 bases). The CDR3 length is 15 residues. Trimming took 2 bases from V and 5 from J, leaving 15 bases between them. The germline V gene has CDR1 SGHAT and CDR2 FQNNGV. CDR3 region: CASSLQGPLGETQYF. The CDR3 DNA reads TGTGCCAGCAGCTTACAGGGGCCCCTGGGGGAGACCCAGTACTTC.

This rearrangement joins TRBV6-5 to TRBJ2-2, with no clear D. Between the trimmed V and J ends, which lost 2 bases and 4 bases, there was a span of 11 bases. CDR1 MNHEY and CDR2 SVGAGI come from the germline V gene. The CDR3 loop spans 15 amino acids. The CDR3 sequence: CASSYRVTATGELFF. CDR3 coding DNA: TGTGCCAGCAGTTACAGGGTTACAGCCACCGGGGAGCTGTTTTTT.

This rearrangement joins TRBV2 to TRBJ2-5; D possibly corresponds to TRBD1 (6 bases). V was clipped by 5 bases and J by 5 bases, with 24 bases between them. Germline-derived CDR1 and CDR2 are SNHLY and FYNNEI. This CDR3 is built from 17 residues. Here the CDR3 reads CASSRIPGTKRLETQYF. Here the CDR3 DNA reads TGTGCCAGCAGTCGAATTCCCGGGACAAAAAGGCTGGAGACCCAGTACTTC.

This clone rates as medium-sized. The genes are TRBV29-1 and TRBJ1-3; no clear D gene. There are 14 residues in the CDR3. V was cut by 2 bases and J by 0 bases, with 8 bases left in between. The germline V gene has CDR1 SQVTM and CDR2 ANQGSEA. For the CDR3, the DNA is TGCAGCGTTGAAATTCTGAACTCTGGAAACACCATATATTTT. Translated, it gives CSVEILNSGNTIYF. Based on the CDR3 plus reference TRBV29-1 and TRBJ1-3, the full variable domain is SAVISQKPSRDICQRGTSLTIQCQVDSQVTMMFWYRQQPGQSLTLIATANQGSEATYESGFVIDKFPISRPNLTFSTLTVSNMSPEDSSIYLCSVEILNSGNTIYFGEGSWLTVV.

The chain uses TRBV6-4 and TRBJ2-3; TRBD2 agrees at 7 bases. Germline V gives CDR1 MRHNA, CDR2 SNTAGT. The CDR3 has 14 amino acids. The V segment lost 5 bases and the J segment 5 bases; nucleotides outside the gene matches: 7. The DNA for the CDR3 is TGTGCCAGCAGTCGCGAGGGAGGGCAAGATACGCAGTATTTT. As protein: CASSREGGQDTQYF.

The J gene is TRBJ1-6, the V gene TRBV5-6; weak D call: TRBD1 (6 bases). CDR3 length: 16 amino acids. Germline values: CDR1 SGHDT, CDR2 YYEEEE. Trimming shortened V by 4 bases and J by 6 bases, and 17 bases separated the two germline ends. The DNA of the CDR3 is TGTGCCAGCAGCGAACAGGGCCGGGTTATTAATTCACCCCTCCACTTT. Translating it yields CASSEQGRVINSPLHF.

The V and J genes are TRBV20-1 and TRBJ2-7, with D tentatively TRBD2 (5 bases). CDR1 and CDR2 (germline): DFQATT, SNEGSKA (reference sequence). V dropped 6 bases and J dropped 11 bases, with 14 bases sitting between them. The CDR3 totals 10 residues. This CDR3 reads CSAPAGVEYF. The CDR3 DNA sequence: TGCAGTGCCCCTGCCGGGGTTGAGTACTTC.

V usage is TRBV5-1 and J usage is TRBJ2-5; D gene unclear. Trimming removed 0 bases at V and 4 bases at J, with 13 bases between. Per germline, CDR1 SGHRS and CDR2 YFSETQ. The CDR3 extends over 15 amino acids. The CDR3 loop is CASSLATLDRETQYF. CDR3 coding DNA: TGCGCCAGCAGCTTGGCGACCCTTGACCGAGAGACCCAGTACTTC.

The rearrangement uses TRBV4-1 and TRBJ2-7, with TRBD2 matching 12 bases. CDR3 length equals 18 residues. The ends lost 5 bases at V and 1 base at J; junction bases unmatched: 12. Germline V gene data show CDR1 as MGHRA and CDR2 as YSYEKL. CDR3 region: CASSYGLAGPGLSYEQYF. As DNA, the CDR3 is TGCGCCAGCAGCTATGGACTAGCGGGACCGGGCCTATCCTACGAGCAGTACTTC.